These 21 T cell receptor beta chains were all obtained from the same sample, sequenced in a study of T cells in Graves' hyperthyroidism and ophthalmopathy (dated by TCRdb to about 2019). The method was multiplex PCR. Sequencing instrument: Illumina HiSeq 2000. Amplification of TCR beta CDR3 regions was carried out from RNA transcripts. For the first round of RT-PCR on the TCR CDR3, the HTBI primer set was used together with the Qiagen OneStep RT-PCR kit. TCRdb itself trimmed the public reads at Q25 with fastp, ran MiXCR and retained productive beta chains. Here each entry gathers all rows of one CDR3 protein and keeps the most common genes and DNA. This sample has 690,000 or so distinct CDR3 sequences in its table, and about 19% of those were observed once. The top ten clonotypes cover 16% of the sample. Sequenced input: blood. These receptors were taken from a woman between 45 and 60 years old with Graves' hyperthyroidism that later progressed to Graves' ophthalmopathy.

This clonotype was seen only a few times. V is TRBV7-3 and J is TRBJ2-3; D remains unclear. The CDR3 has 14 amino acids. CDR1 and CDR2 (germline): SGHTA, FQGTGA. With 1 base removed from V and 5 bases from J, the gap between germline ends came to 10 bases. CDR3 bases: TGTGCCAGCAGCTTAAACGGACGCCAAGATACGCAGTATTTT. It encodes CASSLNGRQDTQYF.

A few counts support this clonotype. The V and J genes are TRBV20-1 and TRBJ2-1; TRBD2 aligns across 11 bases. Trimming at V came to 0 bases and at J to 5 bases, leaving 12 bases not matched to a gene. The length of the CDR3 is 18 residues. Germline V gene lookup returns CDR1 DFQATT and CDR2 SNEGSKA (reference sequence). The CDR3, as DNA: TGCAGTGCTAGAGATGTAGCGGGGGGGCCAGGCCTTAACAATGAGCAGTTCTTC. Amino acid sequence: CSARDVAGGPGLNNEQFF.

In its sample, this clonotype was seen a few times. The CDR3 region has the DNA TGTGCCAGCCGAGGGACACTATCCTACGAGCAGTACTTC. Protein sequence: CASRGTLSYEQYF. V gene TRBV7-8 combines with J gene TRBJ2-7; possibly TRBD1 for D (6 bases). Per the germline V gene, CDR1 is SGHVS and CDR2 is FQNEAQ. The CDR3 runs to 13 residues. Trimming took 8 bases from V and 1 from J, leaving 12 bases between them.

Turning to this clonotype: The germline gene is not matched at one end of the junction; a read error may be the cause. The chain has TRBV5-4 and TRBJ2-5, with 8 positions matching TRBD1. Germline assignment: CDR1 SGHNT and CDR2 YYREEE (reference sequence). The CDR3 has 14 amino acids. CDR3 coding DNA: TGTGCTAGCAGCCCTAGGACAGGGCTGGAGACCCAGTACTTC. It codes for CASSPRTGLETQYF.

The gene calls are TRBV7-2 and TRBJ2-2; D possibly corresponds to TRBD2 (5 bases). Germline values: CDR1 SGHTA, CDR2 FQGNSA. The CDR3 covers 14 residues. Trimming stripped 1 base from V and 4 bases from J, with 7 bases between. CDR3 region: CASSLGLATGELFF. CDR3 bases: TGTGCCAGCAGCTTAGGGCTAGCCACCGGGGAGCTGTTTTTT.

This clonotype has ten or more counts. The rearrangement joins TRBV6-1 to TRBJ1-5, with D possibly matching TRBD1 (5 bases). The V gene lost 4 bases and the J gene lost 0 bases, with 10 bases spanning the gap. CDR1 is MNHNS and CDR2 is SASEGT in the germline V gene. The CDR3 length is 15 residues. CDR3 coding DNA: TGTGCCAGCAGTGGACCGGGACGTAGCAATCAGCCCCAGCATTTT. Encoded protein: CASSGPGRSNQPQHF.

This clonotype has ten or more counts. The chain joins TRBV20-1 to TRBJ2-3; TRBD2 aligns across 13 bases. CDR1 and CDR2 (germline): DFQATT, SNEGSKA (reference sequence). With V trimmed by 5 bases and J by 8 bases, 7 bases remained unmatched. The CDR3 has 14 residues. The CDR3 loop reads CSAATSGGSFTQYF. CDR3 DNA sequence: TGCAGTGCTGCGACTAGCGGGGGGTCCTTTACGCAGTATTTT.

This rearrangement joins TRBV29-1 to TRBJ2-1, with unresolved D. The CDR3 consists of 10 residues. Germline values: CDR1 SQVTM, CDR2 ANQGSEA. With 4 bases removed from V and 2 bases from J, the gap between germline ends came to 0 bases. For the CDR3, the DNA is TGCAGCGTTGCCTACAATGAGCAGTTCTTC. Amino acids: CSVAYNEQFF.

This clonotype has a count of ten or more. The chain employs TRBV18 and TRBJ1-1, with TRBD1 as a possible D gene (6 bases). CDR3 length: 13 amino acids. Germline loops: CDR1 KGHSH, CDR2 LQKENI. The V and J ends lost 6 bases and 3 bases respectively, with 11 bases between them. This CDR3 is CASSGAEDTEAFF. For the CDR3, the DNA is TGTGCCAGCTCGGGGGCGGAGGACACTGAAGCTTTCTTT.

This clonotype showed up just a few times. The gene calls are TRBV29-1 and TRBJ1-2; 12 bases match TRBD1. Germline CDR1 SQVTM, CDR2 ANQGSEA. The CDR3 has 15 residues. J was trimmed by 8 bases and V by 1 base; bases with no gene match: 8. The CDR3 bases are TGCAGCGTTGAAGTGGACCGGGACAGGGGGCGCGGCTACACCTTC. This gives the protein CSVEVDRDRGRGYTF.

The chain joins TRBV19 to TRBJ1-2; 7 bases align to TRBD1. CDR1 is LNHDA and CDR2 is SQIVND in the germline V gene (reference sequence). This CDR3 region has 15 residues. With 6 bases clipped from V and 4 bases from J, the junction kept 11 bases outside the gene matches. This CDR3 reads CASRGGQYLSYGYTF. DNA of the CDR3: TGTGCCAGTAGGGGGGGACAGTACCTGAGCTATGGCTACACCTTC.

V gene TRBV7-9 combines with J gene TRBJ1-1; D is unclear. Trimming removed 2 bases from V and 0 bases from J, with 16 bases in between. Germline V gene data show CDR1 as SEHNR and CDR2 as FQNEAQ (reference sequence). The CDR3 spans 17 residues. Here the CDR3 DNA reads TGTGCCAGCAGCTTAAGTCCCGTCGGTATAATGAACACTGAAGCTTTCTTT. Translated: CASSLSPVGIMNTEAFF.

On this clonotype: One base away lies a much larger clone, so this may be a sequencing read error. The chain combines TRBV9 with TRBJ1-1; tentative D call: TRBD1 (5 bases). V lost 4 bases and J lost 1, with 14 bases in between. The length of the CDR3 is 15 residues. Germline assignment: CDR1 SGDLS and CDR2 YYNGEE. Here the CDR3 reads CASSSLVGGNTEAFF. CDR3 coding DNA: TGTGCCAGCAGCTCCCTAGTTGGGGGGAACACTGAAGCTTTCTTT.

This clonotype was recorded once. A much larger clone differs by one base, so this may be a read error. V and J are TRBV7-2 and TRBJ2-1, with D unclear. The germline V and J ends were trimmed by 5 bases and 8 bases, with 13 bases remaining between them. Germline assignment: CDR1 SGHTA and CDR2 FQGNSA. The CDR3 is 13 amino acids. DNA for the CDR3: TGTGCCAGCAGCCCCCGAAGTAGCTATGAGCAGTTCTTC. The encoded protein is CASSPRSSYEQFF. Based on the CDR3 plus reference TRBV7-2 and TRBJ2-1, the full variable domain is GAGVSQSPSNKVTEKGKDVELRCDPISGHTALYWYRQSLGQGLEFLIYFQGNSAPDKSGLPSDRFSAERTGGSVSTLTIQRTQQEDSAVYLCASSPRSSYEQFFGPGTRLTVL.

The chain couples TRBV20-1 to TRBJ2-7; D is uncertain. The CDR3 totals 13 residues. V was clipped by 3 bases and J by 7 bases, with 16 bases between them. Per the germline V gene, CDR1 is DFQATT and CDR2 is SNEGSKA (reference sequence). In DNA, the CDR3 is TGCAGTGCTAGGCAGACCCAGGATATGGAGCAGTACTTC. Its protein product is CSARQTQDMEQYF.

The chain is built from TRBV3-1 and TRBJ2-7; D remains unclear. Germline V gene data show CDR1 as LGHDT and CDR2 as YNNKEL (reference sequence). The V end was cut by 5 bases, the J end by 4 bases, with 6 bases between. The CDR3 runs 11 residues. The CDR3 sequence: CASSVRYEQYF. In DNA, the CDR3 is TGTGCCAGCAGCGTTCGATACGAGCAGTACTTC.

The table lists this clonotype with many counts. This CDR3 reads CSARLAGGTQYF. CDR3 bases: TGCAGTGCCAGACTAGCGGGAGGTACGCAGTATTTT. The chain carries TRBV20-1 and TRBJ2-3, with 13 bases aligning to TRBD2. The CDR3 covers 12 residues. The ends lost 6 bases at V and 8 bases at J; junction bases unmatched: 2. Looked up from germline, CDR1 is DFQATT and CDR2 is SNEGSKA (reference sequence).

The sample holds many counts of this clonotype. The chain has TRBV7-3 and TRBJ1-1; D is undetermined. V lost 6 bases to trimming and J lost 0 bases, with 8 bases between them. Germline lookup yields CDR1 SGHTA and CDR2 FQGTGA. The CDR3 extends over 13 amino acids. CDR3 nucleotides: TGTGCCAGCAGTTTTTCAGTGAACACTGAAGCTTTCTTT. Its translation is CASSFSVNTEAFF.

This chain joins TRBV20-1 and TRBJ2-7; D is undetermined. The CDR3 has 13 amino acids. The V end lost 0 bases, the J end lost 3 bases, and 9 bases lay between the germline ends. Germline-derived CDR1 and CDR2 are DFQATT and SNEGSKA (reference sequence). The CDR3 bases are TGCAGTGCTAGAGATCCGGTCAACTACGAGCAGTACTTC. Translating it yields CSARDPVNYEQYF.

CDR3 loop: CASSEVSSGSTGELFF. The CDR3 coding sequence is TGTGCCAGCAGTGAAGTGAGTAGCGGGAGCACCGGGGAGCTGTTTTTT. The rearrangement uses TRBV2 and TRBJ2-2; TRBD2 matches at 9 bases. CDR3 length: 16 amino acids. Trimming removed 1 base from V and 4 bases from J; junction bases left unmatched: 4. Germline V gene sequence: CDR1 SNHLY, CDR2 FYNNEI.

Regarding this clonotype: Just one base apart from a much larger clone, this may be a read error. The CDR3 sequence: CASSVDSLLGYGYTF. CDR3 nucleotide sequence: TGTGCCAGCAGTGTTGACAGCCTCCTAGGCTATGGCTACACCTTC. The chain uses TRBV6-1 and TRBJ1-2, with TRBD1 as a possible D gene (5 bases). Germline V gives CDR1 MNHNS, CDR2 SASEGT. V lost 4 bases to trimming and J lost 4 bases, with 16 bases between them. This CDR3 has 15 amino acids.